This TCR beta chain was captured by sequencing in a study of T cells in localized non-small cell lung cancer. Method: immunoSEQ multiplex PCR; TCRdb's copy keeps in-frame clones and lacks some. The table records some 140,000 clones, roughly 90% of them present only once. Trimming cost V 4 bases and J 5 bases, with 7 bases left between them. Looked up from germline, CDR1 is SGHRS and CDR2 is YFSETQ. This CDR3 has 12 amino acids. This clone occurred once. This receptor was taken from a female donor aged 60 or older with stage I lung adenocarcinoma. This rearrangement joins TRBV5-1 to TRBJ2-1; no reliable D call. The sample here was peripheral blood, taken before any cancer treatment. The CDR3 spells CASSPGNNEQFF. CDR3 DNA sequence: TGCGCCAGCAGCCCGGGTAACAATGAGCAGTTCTTC.